The T cell receptor (beta chain) described here comes from a study of T cell responses to AZD1222 COVID-19 vaccine. Study-wide findings and caveats: Researchers took repertoire samples only after the peak T cell response had come.

Produced via immunoSEQ multiplex PCR; TCRdb's table is partial and in-frame only. Of 73,000 or so clones listed, around 80% were seen once; the top ten hold about 46%. Per the germline V gene, CDR1 is MDHEN and CDR2 is SYDVKM. The CDR3 is made up of 13 amino acids. Trimming removed 6 bases from V and 8 bases from J, with 16 bases in between. Turning to this clone: Its specificity is unknown.

The rearrangement links TRBV28 to TRBJ1-2; D is uncertain. The specimen comprised peripheral blood, sampled 28 days after the second AZD1222 dose. This receptor was obtained from an adult who received the AZD1222 COVID-19 vaccine. CDR3 sequence reads: CASSLEAGRGYTF. CDR3 bases: TGTGCCAGCAGCTTAGAGGCGGGCAGGGGCTACACCTTC.